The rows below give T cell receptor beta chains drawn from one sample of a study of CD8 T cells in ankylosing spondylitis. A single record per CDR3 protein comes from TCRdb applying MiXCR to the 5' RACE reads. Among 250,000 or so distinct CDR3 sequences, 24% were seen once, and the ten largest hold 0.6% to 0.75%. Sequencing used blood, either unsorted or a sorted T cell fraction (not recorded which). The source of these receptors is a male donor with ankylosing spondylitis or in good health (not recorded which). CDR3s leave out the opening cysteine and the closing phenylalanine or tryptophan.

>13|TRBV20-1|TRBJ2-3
CAGDSSSETDTQY
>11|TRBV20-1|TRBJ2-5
SAKAGGPETQY
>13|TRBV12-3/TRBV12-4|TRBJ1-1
ASSPDISLSTEAF
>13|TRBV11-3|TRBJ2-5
ASSLDGVPSETQY
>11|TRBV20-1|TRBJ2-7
SASRQGGIGQY
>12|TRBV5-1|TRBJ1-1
ASSFGQLNTEAF
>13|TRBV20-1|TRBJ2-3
SAIIPGPVADTQY
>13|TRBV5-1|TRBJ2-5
ASSLGGRLQETQY
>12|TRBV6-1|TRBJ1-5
ASSSSRRNQPQH
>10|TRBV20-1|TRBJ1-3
SASKRGNTIY
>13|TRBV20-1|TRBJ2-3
SARPGLVYPDTQY
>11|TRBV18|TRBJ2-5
ASSPTDQETQY
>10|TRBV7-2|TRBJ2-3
ASRDGANTQY
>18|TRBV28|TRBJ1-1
ASSLILVRDRGLGNTEAF
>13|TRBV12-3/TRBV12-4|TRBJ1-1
ASSSVGAGGTEAF
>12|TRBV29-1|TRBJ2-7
SVARTGRTYEQY
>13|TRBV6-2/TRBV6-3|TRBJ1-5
ASRSGGGGNQPQH
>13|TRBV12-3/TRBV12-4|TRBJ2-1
ASSPRGGARSEQF
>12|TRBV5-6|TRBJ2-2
ASRGGRNTGELF
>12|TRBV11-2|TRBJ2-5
ASSLRPSGETQY
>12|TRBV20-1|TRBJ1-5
SAGDRAFNQPQH
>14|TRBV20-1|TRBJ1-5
SAITGGAALNQPQH
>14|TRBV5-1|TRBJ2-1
ASSSTPAGGQNEQF
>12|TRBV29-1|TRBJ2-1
SVETSGGYNEQF
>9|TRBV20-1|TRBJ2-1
SARTDNEQF
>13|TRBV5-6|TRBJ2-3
ASSKPGQGTDTQY
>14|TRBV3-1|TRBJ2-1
ASSPKLVGAYNEQF
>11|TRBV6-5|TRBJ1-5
ASSTDWDGSQH
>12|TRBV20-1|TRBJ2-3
SASDSGGADTQY
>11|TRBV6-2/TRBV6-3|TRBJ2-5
ASSYEYQETQY
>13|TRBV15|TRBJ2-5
ATSRGGGQQETQY
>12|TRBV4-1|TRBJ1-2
ASSHRDRGAGYT
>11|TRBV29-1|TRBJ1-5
SVWTGPSQPQH
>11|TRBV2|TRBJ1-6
ASSEEGPSPLH
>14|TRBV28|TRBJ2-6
ASSWPGGSGANVLT
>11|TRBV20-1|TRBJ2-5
SASRASQETQY
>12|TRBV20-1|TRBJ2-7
SPLGLAGEYEQY
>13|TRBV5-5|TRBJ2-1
ASSFGRGGYNEQF
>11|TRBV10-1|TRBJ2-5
ASSDGFKETQY
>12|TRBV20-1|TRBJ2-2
SAPNRPGAGELF